The 8 T cell receptor beta chains listed next were all sequenced from one sample in a study of T cells after posttransplantation cyclophosphamide. The protocol was immunoSEQ multiplex PCR, while the TCRdb copy is restricted to in-frame clones and leaves out a portion. The sample lists tens of thousands of clones, none appearing once, the ten largest making up around 6.6%. Material: PBMCs. The source is a woman in her sixties or seventies in good health, CMV-negative, and a related stem cell transplant donor.

This clone was seen ten or more times. The CDR3 coding sequence is TGTGCCAGCAGCCGGGGGGGGTACCGGGGTGAGCAGTTCTTC. Translated, it gives CASSRGGYRGEQFF. The rearrangement links TRBV5-4 to TRBJ2-1; 8 bases are shared with TRBD2. The CDR3 totals 14 residues. In germline, CDR1 is SGHNT, CDR2 YYREEE (reference sequence). Germline trimming cut 4 bases from V and 9 bases from J; bases unmatched to any gene: 9. The full variable domain, rest sourced from reference TRBV5-4 and TRBJ2-1, is ETGVTQSPTHLIKTRGQQVTLRCSSQSGHNTVSWYQQALGQGPQFIFQYYREEENGRGNFPPRFSGLQFPNYSSELNVNALELDDSALYLCASSRGGYRGEQFFGPGTRLTVL.

This rearrangement joins TRBV2 to TRBJ2-3, with 13 bases fitting TRBD2. Trimming at V came to 5 bases and at J to 4 bases, leaving 6 bases not matched to a gene. Germline assignment: CDR1 SNHLY and CDR2 FYNNEI. This CDR3 contains 16 residues. CDR3 loop: CASSSGLAGTPDTQYF. The CDR3 DNA reads as TGTGCCAGCAGTTCGGGACTAGCGGGGACCCCAGATACGCAGTATTTT.

This clone occurred many times. V usage is TRBV9 and J usage is TRBJ1-1; D is possibly TRBD1 (6 bases). The V gene's germline CDR1 is SGDLS and CDR2 YYNGEE. The CDR3 is made up of 15 amino acids. Trimming left V 7 bases short and J 4 bases short, with 20 bases between. Here the CDR3 reads CASARRPQGSTEAFF. CDR3 nucleotides: TGTGCCAGCGCCAGACGGCCGCAGGGGTCCACTGAAGCTTTCTTT.

This clone was observed at least ten times. Other DNA sequences of this sample code for an identical CDR3. The V and J genes are TRBV7-3 and TRBJ2-3, with 7 bases that match TRBD2. The V and J ends lost 1 base and 1 base, in that order; junction bases with no gene match: 5. There are 16 residues in the CDR3. Germline V gene lookup returns CDR1 SGHTA and CDR2 FQGTGA. CDR3 sequence reads: CASSLIPSGGTDTQYF. CDR3 DNA: TGTGCCAGCAGCTTAATTCCCAGCGGGGGCACAGATACGCAGTATTTT.

The table lists this clone with many counts. The rearrangement joins TRBV7-2 to TRBJ1-1; D gene unclear. V was trimmed by 3 bases and J by 4 bases, leaving 6 bases between them. The germline V gene encodes CDR1 SGHTA and CDR2 FQGNSA. This CDR3 is 12 amino acids long. This chain's CDR3 is CASSFTGTEAFF. In DNA form, the CDR3 reads TGTGCCAGCAGCTTTACGGGCACTGAAGCTTTCTTT.

This clone has at least ten counts. V gene TRBV7-2 combines with J gene TRBJ2-1; D might be TRBD2 (5 bases). The CDR3 contains 14 residues. The germline gives CDR1 SGHTA, CDR2 FQGNSA. Trimming removed 4 bases from V and 6 bases from J, with 13 bases in between. Here the CDR3 DNA reads TGTGCCAGCAGCTCGCCCCGGGGTCCCAATGAGCAGTTCTTC. As protein: CASSSPRGPNEQFF.

This clone was recorded at least ten times. The J gene is TRBJ2-5, the V gene TRBV19; a possible D gene is TRBD2 (5 bases). Germline CDR1 and CDR2: LNHDA and SQIVND (reference sequence). The CDR3 loop spans 13 amino acids. Trimming stripped 9 bases from V and 5 bases from J, with 16 bases between. The CDR3 here is CASHAGGGETQYF. The CDR3 DNA follows: TGTGCCAGCCATGCGGGTGGTGGGGAGACCCAGTACTTC.

This clone was recorded many times. The chain joins TRBV28 to TRBJ1-4, with a tentative D call TRBD1 (6 bases). This CDR3 has 14 residues. Germline loops: CDR1 MDHEN, CDR2 SYDVKM. The V end lost 2 bases, the J end lost 6 bases, and 10 bases lay between the germline ends. CDR3 coding DNA: TGTGCCAGCAGTTTAACAGGGACCTATGAAAAACTGTTTTTT. As protein: CASSLTGTYEKLFF.